This T cell receptor beta chain emerged from a study of read filtering for tumor transcriptome and immune sequencing. Whole-study context: The cohort had about 16 men and 14 to 15 women aged roughly 47 to 85, mean approximately 66 years. By R-ISS, stages I, II and III held approximately 8, 17 and 7 patients. Transcriptome libraries were built from DNase-treated RNA. Study observations and caveats: IR-seq captured clonotypes deeper and more reliably than RNA-seq.

This CDR3 has 12 residues. V gave up 2 bases and J gave up 7 bases, with 9 bases separating them. Germline values: CDR1 SGDLS, CDR2 YYNGEE. At least ten counts were recorded for this clonotype. Its specificity is unknown. Molecular barcoded adaptors covering alpha/delta and beta/gamma chains were used on 400 to 450 ng RNA. TCRdb analysed the reads with MiXCR anew, one entry per CDR3 protein. The top ten hold 45% of the sample, which has around 58,000 distinct CDR3 sequences, more than 11% seen once. Sample: a population of CD138-negative cells sorted from bone marrow. The sequence came from a donor over 35 with multiple myeloma. The chain links TRBV9 to TRBJ1-1; a weak D match, TRBD1 (5 bases). For the CDR3, the DNA is TGTGCCAGCAGCGTGGGCGGGGGTGAAGCTTTCTTT. Protein: CASSVGGGEAFF.